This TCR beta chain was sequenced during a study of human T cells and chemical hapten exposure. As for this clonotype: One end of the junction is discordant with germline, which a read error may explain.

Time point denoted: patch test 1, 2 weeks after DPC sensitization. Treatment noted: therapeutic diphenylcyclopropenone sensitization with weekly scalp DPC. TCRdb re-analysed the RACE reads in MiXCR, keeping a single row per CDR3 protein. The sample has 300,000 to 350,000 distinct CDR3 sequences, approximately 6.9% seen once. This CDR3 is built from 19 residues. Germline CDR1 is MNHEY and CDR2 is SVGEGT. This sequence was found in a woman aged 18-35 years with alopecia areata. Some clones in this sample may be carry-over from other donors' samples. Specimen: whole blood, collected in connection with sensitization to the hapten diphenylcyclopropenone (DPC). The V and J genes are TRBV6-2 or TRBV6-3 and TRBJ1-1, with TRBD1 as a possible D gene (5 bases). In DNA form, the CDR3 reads TGTGCCAGCAGTTACGGGGGAGCAGGAATCATCACATTGAACACTGTAGCTTTCTTT. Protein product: CASSYGGAGIITLNTVAFF.